This T cell receptor beta chain was recorded in a study of blood T cells in healthy people across ages. Overall study context: Every two T cells gave about one barcoded beta molecule via template switching.

Per individual sample, total RNA of at least 5 micrograms was extracted. The use of a sample-barcoded 5' primer and a J-beta primer mix characterized a second PCR of 7 to 11 cycles. The study obtained at least 3 million CDR3-containing paired-end reads from every sample. In TCRdb, the 5' RACE reads were re-called with MiXCR into one record per CDR3 protein. The profile covers 550,000 to 700,000 distinct CDR3 sequences, with 25% to 30% appearing a single time and 15% to 20% taken by the ten largest. CDR1 and CDR2 (germline): SGHRS, YFSETQ. The CDR3 length is 13 residues. The table lists this clonotype with a few counts. A read error may account for a junction end that differs from germline.

The TCR sequence derives from a woman in her 70s in good health. The chain uses TRBV5-1 and TRBJ2-7; TRBD1 is a possible D gene (5 bases). Input material: blood. The CDR3 DNA reads as TGCGCCAGCAGTTTGGACATACACTACGAGCAGTACTTC. Protein: CASSLDIHYEQYF.